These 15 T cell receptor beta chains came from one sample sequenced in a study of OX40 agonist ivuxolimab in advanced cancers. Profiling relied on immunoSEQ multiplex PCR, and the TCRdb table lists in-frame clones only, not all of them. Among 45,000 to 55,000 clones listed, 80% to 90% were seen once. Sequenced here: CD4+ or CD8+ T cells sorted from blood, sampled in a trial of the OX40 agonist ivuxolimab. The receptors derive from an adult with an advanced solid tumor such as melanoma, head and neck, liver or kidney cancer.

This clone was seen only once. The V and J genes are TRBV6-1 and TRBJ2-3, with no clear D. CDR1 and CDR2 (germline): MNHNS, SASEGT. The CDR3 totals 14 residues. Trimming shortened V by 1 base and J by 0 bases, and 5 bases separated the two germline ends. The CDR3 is CASSEVASTDTQYF. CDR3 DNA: TGTGCCAGCAGTGAAGTCGCTAGCACAGATACGCAGTATTTT.

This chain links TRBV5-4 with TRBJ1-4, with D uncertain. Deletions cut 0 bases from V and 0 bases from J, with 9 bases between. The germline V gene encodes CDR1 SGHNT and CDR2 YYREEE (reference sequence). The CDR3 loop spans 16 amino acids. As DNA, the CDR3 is TGTGCCAGCAGCTTGGAAGGCTGGGCAACTAATGAAAAACTGTTTTTT. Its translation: CASSLEGWATNEKLFF.

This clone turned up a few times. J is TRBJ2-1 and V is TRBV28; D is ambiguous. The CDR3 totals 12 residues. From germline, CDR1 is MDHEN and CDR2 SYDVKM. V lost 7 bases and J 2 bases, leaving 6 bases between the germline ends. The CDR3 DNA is TGTGCCAGCAACCCCCCCTACAATGAGCAGTTCTTC. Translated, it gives CASNPPYNEQFF.

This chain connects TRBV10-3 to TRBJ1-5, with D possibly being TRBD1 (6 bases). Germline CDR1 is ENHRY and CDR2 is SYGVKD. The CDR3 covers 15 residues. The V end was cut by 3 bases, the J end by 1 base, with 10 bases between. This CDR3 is CAISENRESNQPQHF. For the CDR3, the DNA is TGTGCCATCAGTGAAAACAGGGAGAGCAATCAGCCCCAGCATTTT.

The CDR3 is CASSLGRGETQYF. CDR3 in DNA: TGTGCCAGCAGCTTAGGTAGGGGAGAGACCCAGTACTTC. The chain combines TRBV7-8 with TRBJ2-5; the D gene is possibly TRBD1 (5 bases). Germline V gene data show CDR1 as SGHVS and CDR2 as FQNEAQ. The germline V and J ends were trimmed by 1 base and 4 bases, with 7 bases remaining between them. The CDR3 length is 13 residues.

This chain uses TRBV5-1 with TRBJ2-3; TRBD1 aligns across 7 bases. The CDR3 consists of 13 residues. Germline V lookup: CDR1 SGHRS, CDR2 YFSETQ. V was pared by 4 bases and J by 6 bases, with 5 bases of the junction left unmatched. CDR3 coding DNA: TGCGCCAGCAGCCTAACAGGGGCGGATACGCAGTATTTT. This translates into CASSLTGADTQYF. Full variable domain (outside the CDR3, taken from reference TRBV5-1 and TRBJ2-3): KAGVTQTPRYLIKTRGQQVTLSCSPISGHRSVSWYQQTPGQGLQFLFEYFSETQRNKGNFPGRFSGRQFSNSRSEMNVSTLELGDSALYLCASSLTGADTQYFGPGTRLTVL.

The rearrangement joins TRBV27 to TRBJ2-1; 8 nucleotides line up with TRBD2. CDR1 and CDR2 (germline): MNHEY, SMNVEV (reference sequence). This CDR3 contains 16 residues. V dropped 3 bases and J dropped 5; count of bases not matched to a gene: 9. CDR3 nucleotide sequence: TGTGCCAGCAGTTTCCTCTCTAGCGGGCCTAACAATGAGCAGTTCTTC. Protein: CASSFLSSGPNNEQFF.

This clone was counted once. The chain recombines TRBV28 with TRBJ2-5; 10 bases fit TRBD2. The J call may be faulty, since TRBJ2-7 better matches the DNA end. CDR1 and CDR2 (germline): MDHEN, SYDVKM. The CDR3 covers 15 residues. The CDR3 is CASRSGSGGTYEQYF. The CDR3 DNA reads TGTGCCAGCAGGTCGGGTAGCGGGGGGACCTACGAGCAGTACTTC.

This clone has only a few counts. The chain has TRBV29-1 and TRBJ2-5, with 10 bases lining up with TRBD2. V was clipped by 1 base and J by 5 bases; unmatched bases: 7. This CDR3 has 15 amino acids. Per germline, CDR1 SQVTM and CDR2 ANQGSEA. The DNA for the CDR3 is TGCAGCGTTGAAGCTCGAGCGGGAGGGCGGGAGACCCAGTACTTC. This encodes CSVEARAGGRETQYF.

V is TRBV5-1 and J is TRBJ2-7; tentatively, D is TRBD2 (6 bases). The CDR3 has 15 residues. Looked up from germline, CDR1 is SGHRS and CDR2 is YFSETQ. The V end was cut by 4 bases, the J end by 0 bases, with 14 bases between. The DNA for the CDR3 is TGCGCCAGCAGCCCTGTCGGGGGTTTCTCCTACGAGCAGTACTTC. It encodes CASSPVGGFSYEQYF.

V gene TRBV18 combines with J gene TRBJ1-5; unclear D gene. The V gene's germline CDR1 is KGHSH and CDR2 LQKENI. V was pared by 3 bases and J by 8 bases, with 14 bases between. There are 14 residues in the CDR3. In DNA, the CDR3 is TGTGCCAGCTCACCGAGGGCATTCGGGGAGCCCCAGCATTTT. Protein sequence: CASSPRAFGEPQHF.

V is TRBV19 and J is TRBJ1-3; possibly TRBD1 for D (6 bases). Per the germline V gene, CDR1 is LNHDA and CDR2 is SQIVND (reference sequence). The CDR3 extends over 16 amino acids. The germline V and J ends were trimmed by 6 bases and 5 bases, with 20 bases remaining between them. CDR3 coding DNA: TGTGCCAGTAGGAACACAGGGACGCGTGTGAGAAACACCATATATTTT. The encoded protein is CASRNTGTRVRNTIYF.

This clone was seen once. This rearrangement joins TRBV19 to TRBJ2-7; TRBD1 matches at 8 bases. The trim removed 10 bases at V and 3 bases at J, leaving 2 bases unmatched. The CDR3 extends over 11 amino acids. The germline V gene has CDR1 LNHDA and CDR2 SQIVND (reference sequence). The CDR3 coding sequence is TGTGCCACCGGACAGGGCTACGAGCAGTACTTC. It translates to CATGQGYEQYF. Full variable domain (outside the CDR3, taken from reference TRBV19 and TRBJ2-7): DGGITQSPKYLFRKEGQNVTLSCEQNLNHDAMYWYRQDPGQGLRLIYYSQIVNDFQKGDIAEGYSVSREKKESFPLTVTSAQKNPTAFYLCATGQGYEQYFGPGTRLTVT.

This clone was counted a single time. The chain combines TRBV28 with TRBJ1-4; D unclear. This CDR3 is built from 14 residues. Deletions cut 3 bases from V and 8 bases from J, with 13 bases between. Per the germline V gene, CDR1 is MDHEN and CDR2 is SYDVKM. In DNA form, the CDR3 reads TGTGCCAGCAGTTTCAGTGGGCGGGAGGAAAAACTGTTTTTT. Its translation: CASSFSGREEKLFF.

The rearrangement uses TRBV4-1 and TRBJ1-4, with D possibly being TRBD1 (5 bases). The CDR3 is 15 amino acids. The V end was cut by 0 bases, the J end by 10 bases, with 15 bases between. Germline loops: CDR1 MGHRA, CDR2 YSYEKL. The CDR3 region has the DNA TGCGCCAGCAGCCAAGAAGTCCAAACCGGGGGAAAACTGTTTTTT. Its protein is CASSQEVQTGGKLFF.